This TCR beta chain was recorded in a study of response to subunit inactivated influenza vaccine. Study conclusions and caveats: That few new T cells are recruited by each seasonal influenza vaccination was the authors' suggestion.

TCRdb reprocessed the RT-PCR reads with MiXCR, giving one entry per CDR3 protein. The repertoire holds 530,000 or so distinct CDR3 sequences, with about an eighth as singletons. This clonotype occurred many times. The antigen remains undetermined. CDR3 length: 16 amino acids. CDR1 and CDR2 from the germline V gene are SGHVS and FQNEAQ. The V gene lost 0 bases and the J gene lost 0 bases, with 12 bases spanning the gap. The genes are TRBV7-8 and TRBJ2-7, with TRBD1 as a possible D gene (5 bases). The sample in question was PBMCs from blood, obtained on the day of vaccination. The clonotype was recovered from a man aged 45-65 years who received an inactivated influenza vaccine. The CDR3 DNA follows: TGTGCCAGCAGCTTAGCCGCCAGGGTGAACTCCTACGAGCAGTACTTC. Translated, it gives CASSLAARVNSYEQYF. Variable domain in full (rest from reference TRBV7-8 and TRBJ2-7): GAGVSQSPRYKVAKRGQDVALRCDPISGHVSLFWYQQALGQGPEFLTYFQNEAQLDKSGLPSDRFFAERPEGSVSTLKIQRTQQEDSAVYLCASSLAARVNSYEQYFGPGTRLTVT.